This section outlines one T cell receptor beta chain sequence together with its context. Its antigen is undetermined. This entry belongs to a study of CD8 T cells in Susac syndrome. Random hexamers primed reverse transcription of about 0.5 to 1 ug RNA. Amplification of TCR beta CDR3 spanned 54 Vbeta and 13 Jbeta via immunoSEQ multiplex PCR. TCRdb reanalysed the immunoSEQ multiplex PCR reads using MiXCR and keeps one entry per CDR3 protein. The data hold some 300,000 distinct CDR3 sequences, with 75% to 90% observed a single time. Study conclusions and caveats: As the study acknowledged, the number of individuals in its TCR sequencing and HLA analysis was relatively small.

CDR3 size: 15 residues. V lost 7 bases to trimming and J lost 3 bases; unmatched junction nucleotides: 11. CDR1 and CDR2 (germline): SNHLY, FYNNEI. From blood CD8+ and CD4+ T cells, TCR beta sequences were generated. TEMRA cells were FACS-enriched, while CD8+ and CD4+ T cells were negatively isolated. This chain joins TRBV2 and TRBJ2-7; 8 positions agree with TRBD2. The specimen was CD8+ T cells from PBMCs. The sequence was collected from a human donor with multiple sclerosis. The CDR3 nucleotides are TGTGCCAGCAAAGCGGGAACGGGACTAGACTACGAGCAGTACTTC. It yields the protein CASKAGTGLDYEQYF.